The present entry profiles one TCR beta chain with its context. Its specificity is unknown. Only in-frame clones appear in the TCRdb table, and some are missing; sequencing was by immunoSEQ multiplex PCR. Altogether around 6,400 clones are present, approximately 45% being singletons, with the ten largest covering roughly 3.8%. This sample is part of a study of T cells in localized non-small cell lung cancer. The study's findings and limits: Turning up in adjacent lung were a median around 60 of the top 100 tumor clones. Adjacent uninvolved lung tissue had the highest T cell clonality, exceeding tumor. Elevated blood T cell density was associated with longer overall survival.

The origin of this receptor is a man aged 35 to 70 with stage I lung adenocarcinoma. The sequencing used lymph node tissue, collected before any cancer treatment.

CDR3 protein: CAQISGGTDTQYF. The CDR3 DNA reads as TGTGCCCAGATCAGCGGGGGGACAGATACGCAGTATTTT. V and J are TRBV30 and TRBJ2-3, with 9 nucleotides matching TRBD2. CDR3 length equals 13 residues. J gave up 3 bases and V 8 bases, and 6 bases lay outside the gene matches. Germline CDR1 and CDR2: GTSNPN and SVGIG (reference sequence). The full variable domain, rest sourced from reference TRBV30 and TRBJ2-3, is SQTIHQWPATLVQPVGSPLSLECTVEGTSNPNLYWYRQAAGRGLQLLFYSVGIGQISSEVPQNLSASRPQDRQFILSSKKLLLSDSGFYLCAQISGGTDTQYFGPGTRLTVL.